The 12 T cell receptor beta chains in this list originate from one sample, sequenced in a study of technical replicates of blood from several donors. Measured with immunoSEQ multiplex PCR; TCRdb has only the in-frame clones, and not every one. The table records about 56,000 clones, 85% to 95% of them present only once. The sequenced sample consisted of PBMCs. These receptors were obtained from a human donor in good health. Some clones in this sample may be carry-over from other donors' samples.

This rearrangement joins TRBV7-3 to TRBJ2-1, with D possibly TRBD2 on 6 matching bases. The length of the CDR3 is 13 residues. The ends were cut back, 2 bases at V and 5 bases at J, with 7 bases in the middle. Germline V gene lookup returns CDR1 SGHTA and CDR2 FQGTGA. The CDR3 DNA is TGTGCCAGCAGCTTACAGCGGGACAATGAGCAGTTCTTC. Translating gives CASSLQRDNEQFF.

J is TRBJ1-1 and V is TRBV13; no firm D call. This CDR3 spans 17 amino acids. V was pared by 0 bases and J by 1 base, with 15 bases between. Germline lookup yields CDR1 PRHDT and CDR2 FYEKMQ (reference sequence). DNA for the CDR3: TGTGCCAGCAGCTTAGGCCCACTGGAGGGAGGGAACACTGAAGCTTTCTTT. It is translated as CASSLGPLEGGNTEAFF. Looking up the rest from reference TRBV13 and TRBJ1-1 gives the full variable domain: AAGVIQSPRHLIKEKRETATLKCYPIPRHDTVYWYQQGPGQDPQFLISFYEKMQSDKGSIPDRFSAQQFSDYHSELNMSSLELGDSALYFCASSLGPLEGGNTEAFFGQGTRLTVV.

This clone has only one observation. V is TRBV5-4 and J is TRBJ2-7, with D possibly TRBD2 on 5 matching bases. Trimming removed 0 bases at V and 2 bases at J, with 15 bases between. Germline V gene data show CDR1 as SGHNT and CDR2 as YYREEE (reference sequence). This CDR3 is 16 amino acids long. The CDR3 bases are TGTGCCAGCAGCTTGGGGACTTCTCGGATAGCCTACGAGCAGTACTTC. It specifies CASSLGTSRIAYEQYF.

The rearrangement joins TRBV7-2 to TRBJ2-7, with D perhaps TRBD2 (6 bases). Germline loops: CDR1 SGHTA, CDR2 FQGNSA. This CDR3 has 15 residues. Deletions cut 5 bases from V and 1 base from J, with 15 bases between. The CDR3 loop is CASSPSGGSSYEQYF. The CDR3 DNA follows: TGTGCCAGCAGCCCTAGTGGGGGGTCGTCCTACGAGCAGTACTTC.

The chain uses TRBV5-4 and TRBJ2-1; D not resolved. The CDR3 has 14 amino acids. Trimming removed 1 base from V and 0 bases from J, with 5 bases in between. Looked up from germline, CDR1 is SGHNT and CDR2 is YYREEE (reference sequence). The CDR3 bases are TGTGCCAGCAGCTTGCGCAGCTCCTACAATGAGCAGTTCTTC. It is translated as CASSLRSSYNEQFF.

V gene TRBV4-2 combines with J gene TRBJ2-5; 11 bases are shared with TRBD2. The V and J ends lost 1 base and 1 base, in that order; junction bases with no gene match: 8. This CDR3 is built from 18 residues. CDR1 is LGHNA, CDR2 YNFKEQ, per germline. CDR3 DNA sequence: TGTGCCAGCAGCCAAGTGCTAGCGGGGGGACCTTCCCAAGAGACCCAGTACTTC. The encoded protein is CASSQVLAGGPSQETQYF.

The chain couples TRBV5-4 to TRBJ2-4; TRBD1 aligns across 8 bases. CDR1 is SGHNT and CDR2 is YYREEE in the germline V gene (reference sequence). This CDR3 contains 11 residues. J lost 14 bases, V lost 6 bases, and 7 bases had no gene match. The CDR3 loop reads CASNLQGVEYF. The DNA of the CDR3 is TGTGCCAGCAACCTACAGGGGGTAGAGTACTTC.

A single count supports this clone. The chain links TRBV15 to TRBJ1-2, with unresolved D. V was clipped by 0 bases and J by 1 base, with 9 bases between them. This CDR3 region has 15 residues. Germline assignment: CDR1 LNHNV and CDR2 YYDKDF (reference sequence). As DNA, the CDR3 is TGTGCCACCAGCAGAGATACCAGTCATAACTATGGCTACACCTTC. Translating gives CATSRDTSHNYGYTF. Full variable domain (remainder filled in from reference TRBV15 and TRBJ1-2): DAMVIQNPRYQVTQFGKPVTLSCSQTLNHNVMYWYQQKSSQAPKLLFHYYDKDFNNEADTPDNFQSRRPNTSFCFLDIRSPGLGDTAMYLCATSRDTSHNYGYTFGSGTRLTVV.

The rearrangement joins TRBV4-2 to TRBJ2-1; no firm D call. The CDR3 has 15 amino acids. Germline lookup yields CDR1 LGHNA and CDR2 YNFKEQ. Trimming removed 0 bases at V and 1 base at J, with 7 bases between. CDR3 residues: CASSQDPQSYNEQFF. In nucleotides, the CDR3 is TGTGCCAGCAGCCAAGATCCACAGTCCTACAATGAGCAGTTCTTC.

This clone came up once. The CDR3: CASSQYRNYEQYF. CDR3 sequence (DNA): TGTGCCAGCAGCCAATACAGAAACTACGAGCAGTACTTC. The J gene is TRBJ2-7, the V gene TRBV7-9; D call uncertain. Germline values: CDR1 SEHNR, CDR2 FQNEAQ (reference sequence). V was trimmed by 5 bases and J by 3 bases, leaving 11 bases between them. This CDR3 spans 13 amino acids. Combining the CDR3 with reference TRBV7-9 and TRBJ2-7 gives the whole variable domain DTGVSQNPRHKITKRGQNVTFRCDPISEHNRLYWYRQTLGQGPEFLTYFQNEAQLEKSRLLSDRFSAERPKGSFSTLEIQRTEQGDSAMYLCASSQYRNYEQYFGPGTRLTVT.

The chain couples TRBV7-2 to TRBJ2-3; 7 bases fit TRBD2. J lost 6 bases, V lost 1 base, and 10 bases had no gene match. This CDR3 has 16 amino acids. Germline CDR1 is SGHTA and CDR2 is FQGNSA. The CDR3 DNA reads as TGTGCCAGCAGCTTAGTGGCTAGCGGTGGTATGGATACGCAGTATTTT. Encoded protein: CASSLVASGGMDTQYF.

The chain is built from TRBV30 and TRBJ2-7; TRBD1 matches 7 bases. The CDR3 sequence is 14 residues long. J gave up 3 bases and V 2 bases, and 7 bases lay outside the gene matches. CDR1 and CDR2 (germline): GTSNPN, SVGIG (reference sequence). For the CDR3, the DNA is TGTGCCTGGAGTTCGCAGGGGGTGGGCTACGAGCAGTACTTC. This translates into CAWSSQGVGYEQYF.